What follows are 14 T cell receptor beta chains derived from one specimen sequenced in a study of cytomegalovirus exposure and HLA in healthy donors. PCR was performed using 60 Vbeta and 13 Jbeta primers. Method: immunoSEQ multiplex PCR; TCRdb's copy keeps in-frame clones and lacks some. The sample holds around 200,000 clones, roughly 82% seen once. The sequenced material came from PBMCs. These receptors all stem from a girl aged 2-10 years in good health and CMV-seropositive.

This sequence joins TRBV7-9 and TRBJ1-4; unclear D gene. This CDR3 has 12 amino acids. V dropped 5 bases and J dropped 8 bases, with 9 bases sitting between them. The germline V gene has CDR1 SEHNR and CDR2 FQNEAQ (reference sequence). The CDR3 nucleotides read TGTGCCAGCAGCATGGGCCCCGAAAAACTGTTTTTT. Translation: CASSMGPEKLFF. Full variable domain (outside the CDR3, taken from reference TRBV7-9 and TRBJ1-4): DTGVSQNPRHKITKRGQNVTFRCDPISEHNRLYWYRQTLGQGPEFLTYFQNEAQLEKSRLLSDRFSAERPKGSFSTLEIQRTEQGDSAMYLCASSMGPEKLFFGSGTQLSVL.

V is TRBV30 and J is TRBJ2-7; a weak D match, TRBD2 (6 bases). Germline lookup yields CDR1 GTSNPN and CDR2 SVGIG (reference sequence). This CDR3 contains 11 residues. The V and J ends lost 8 bases and 3 bases respectively, with 11 bases between them. CDR3 nucleotide sequence: TGTGCCGGAGGGTCTTTCTACGAGCAGTACTTC. It specifies CAGGSFYEQYF. The variable domain in full, with the rest retrieved from reference TRBV30 and TRBJ2-7, is SQTIHQWPATLVQPVGSPLSLECTVEGTSNPNLYWYRQAAGRGLQLLFYSVGIGQISSEVPQNLSASRPQDRQFILSSKKLLLSDSGFYLCAGGSFYEQYFGPGTRLTVT.

As DNA, the CDR3 is TGTGCCAGTACCCCCCAGGGCAACTCTGGAAACACCATATATTTT. It is translated as CASTPQGNSGNTIYF. The chain couples TRBV19 to TRBJ1-3, with D perhaps matching TRBD1 (5 bases). The V end was cut by 7 bases, the J end by 0 bases, with 13 bases between. The CDR3 covers 15 residues. Germline CDR1 is LNHDA and CDR2 is SQIVND (reference sequence).

The sample holds a few counts of this clone. J is TRBJ2-7 and V is TRBV28, with D unclear. CDR3 length: 20 residues. V lost 2 bases and J lost 3, with 29 bases in between. The germline V gene encodes CDR1 MDHEN and CDR2 SYDVKM. The CDR3 loop reads CASSLKLRLGHPASNYEQYF. CDR3 DNA sequence: TGTGCCAGCAGTTTAAAGTTAAGGTTGGGCCACCCGGCAAGTAACTACGAGCAGTACTTC.

The genes are TRBV5-1 and TRBJ2-1; TRBD1 matches 7 bases. V was pared by 4 bases and J by 12 bases, with 7 bases of the junction left unmatched. The CDR3 sequence is 12 residues long. CDR1 is SGHRS, CDR2 YFSETQ, per germline. The CDR3 spells CASSPTGFWQFF. CDR3 DNA: TGCGCCAGCAGCCCGACAGGGTTCTGGCAGTTCTTC.

The rearrangement links TRBV11-2 to TRBJ1-2, with no clear D. CDR3 length: 13 amino acids. V was trimmed by 1 base and J by 4 bases, leaving 7 bases between them. CDR1 is SGHAT and CDR2 is FQNNGV in the germline V gene. CDR3 sequence (DNA): TGTGCCAGCAGCTTAGCTGGGCTCTATGGCTACACCTTC. Translation: CASSLAGLYGYTF.

This chain joins TRBV30 and TRBJ2-1, with 8 bases matching TRBD2. The V gene's germline CDR1 is GTSNPN and CDR2 SVGIG (reference sequence). The CDR3 runs 16 residues. The ends lost 5 bases at V and 2 bases at J; junction bases unmatched: 11. The CDR3: CAWSEGIAGPYNEQFF. The CDR3 DNA reads TGTGCCTGGTCCGAAGGGATAGCGGGACCCTACAATGAGCAGTTCTTC.

V is TRBV2 and J is TRBJ1-5, with D possibly TRBD1 on 6 matching bases. The CDR3 consists of 12 residues. Trimming pared 2 bases from V and 16 bases from J, leaving 15 bases between. The germline V gene has CDR1 SNHLY and CDR2 FYNNEI. The CDR3: CASSELDRATHF. CDR3 coding DNA: TGTGCCAGCAGTGAACTGGACAGAGCAACTCATTTT.

The CDR3 loop is CASSPWDRGAYEQYF. The CDR3 DNA reads as TGTGCCAGTAGTCCTTGGGACAGGGGTGCCTACGAGCAGTACTTC. The genes are TRBV19 and TRBJ2-7; 10 bases are a match to TRBD1. This CDR3 is 15 amino acids long. Trimming removed 5 bases from V and 2 bases from J; junction bases left unmatched: 6. Germline-derived CDR1 and CDR2 are LNHDA and SQIVND (reference sequence).

In its sample, this clone was seen a few times. The chain links TRBV6-6 to TRBJ2-7; 10 bases are shared with TRBD1. Losses at the gene ends were 10 bases for V and 5 bases for J; bases not matched to a gene: 14. CDR3 length: 15 amino acids. Germline V gene data show CDR1 as MNHNY and CDR2 as SVGAGI (reference sequence). CDR3 region: CATAPPGQGNHEQYF. The CDR3 nucleotides are TGTGCCACCGCACCCCCGGGACAGGGGAACCACGAGCAGTACTTC.

In its sample, this clone was seen once. This sequence joins TRBV7-3 and TRBJ2-1; 8 bases align to TRBD2. This CDR3 region has 16 residues. Per the germline V gene, CDR1 is SGHTA and CDR2 is FQGTGA. Trimming removed 5 bases from V and 2 bases from J; junction bases left unmatched: 8. For the CDR3, the DNA is TGTGCCAGCAGCCTGGTGGCTAGCGGGCCCTACAATGAGCAGTTCTTC. This encodes CASSLVASGPYNEQFF.

The chain is built from TRBV12-2 and TRBJ2-5; the DNA was not used to check the table's D call, TRBD2. TRBV12-2 counts as a pseudogene. This CDR3 region has 17 residues. Here the CDR3 reads CASRPRGGVRGEETQYF. CDR3 bases: TGTGCAAGTCGCCCCCGGGGCGGGGTAAGAGGGGAAGAGACCCAGTACTTC.

The V gene is TRBV4-2, the J gene TRBJ2-3, with a weak D call TRBD2 (5 bases). The V gene lost 0 bases and the J gene lost 7 bases, with 14 bases spanning the gap. This CDR3 is 15 amino acids long. Germline CDR1 LGHNA, CDR2 YNFKEQ. CDR3 bases: TGTGCCAGCAGCCAAGATCGAGCGGCCAAAAATACGCAGTATTTT. Translating it yields CASSQDRAAKNTQYF.

The genes are TRBV5-1 and TRBJ2-1; 15 bases agree with TRBD2. Germline CDR1 and CDR2: SGHRS and YFSETQ. The CDR3 consists of 20 residues. V shed 3 bases, J shed 3 bases, and the junction held 13 bases outside the gene matches. The CDR3 spells CASSWGGQGGLAGGYNEQFF. CDR3 sequence (DNA): TGCGCCAGCAGCTGGGGGGGACAGGGGGGACTAGCGGGAGGCTACAATGAGCAGTTCTTC.